This note documents a single T cell receptor (beta chain) sequence. Its antigen is unknown. Base qualities are not provided; no much larger clone lies one nucleotide away. This sample stems from a study of Tregs in tolerant kidney transplant recipients (dated by TCRdb to between 2018 and 2020). Regarding the study in general: The study used TCRbeta sequencing to identify donor-specific regulatory T cells before combined kidney and bone marrow transplantation, then tracked those cells after transplant.

For TCRbeta CDR3 sequencing, genomic DNA was extracted from sorted cells using the QIAGEN DNeasy Blood and Tissue Kit. High-throughput TCRbeta CDR3 sequencing, including PCR amplification with bias correction and internal controls, was performed commercially through immunoSEQ. In the original analysis: Unique productive TCRbeta sequences were defined by CDR3 nucleotide sequence when primers matched and otherwise by CDR3 amino acid sequence together with Vbeta and Jbeta genes. To correct sorting error, sequences shared between sorted populations at a frequency ratio of 2:1 or less were removed; the rest were assigned to the higher population. A sequence was defined as donor-reactive if the sequence was expanded at least 5-fold in CFSE-low cells compared with unstimulated cells and had a frequency of at least 0.01% in CFSE-low cells. Repertoire divergence was quantified by Jensen-Shannon divergence calculated from the top 100 TCRbeta sequences ranked by frequency. For samples with multiple sequencing runs, sorting error was corrected separately for each run before the runs were pooled. As stored in TCRdb, this immuneACCESS dataset retains in-frame rearrangements with V and J assigned. A fraction of the clones does not appear; measured against another copy, unresolved V genes explain less than half of the discrepancy, and the remainder lacks a known reason. Clone size and V and J calls were adopted from that table, with D and trimming inferred from the DNA. This sample holds approximately 50,000 clones; around 90% were observed only once. The ten top clones hold about 16% of the sample.

Related donors were used in the transplants with nonmyeloablative bone marrow transplantation, and mixed chimerism was transient in the human trials. Thawed PBMCs were FACS-sorted into unstimulated Tregs (CD4+CD25+CD127-), CD4+ non-Tregs (CD4+CD25-), CD4 cells and CD8 cells. Several combined kidney and bone marrow transplant recipients from the ITN036ST trial were included as patients, and samples were available only from these trial subjects. Healthy control blood was processed to PBMCs by Ficoll density gradient and cryopreserved, and patient PBMCs were collected before and after transplant. CDR1 and CDR2, per the germline V gene, are SNHLY and FYNNEI. Counted from cysteine to phenylalanine, this CDR3 has 14 amino acids. Only CDR3 DNA remains: 42 bases, in frame from the first base. The germline V end is reduced by 6 bases and the J end by 5 bases; junction bases left unmatched: 8. The paper's findings and limits, for the study overall: The study was constrained by small patient numbers, and validation of the findings is required in larger populations and under other immunosuppression protocols. Expanding Tregs with activated donor B cells appeared to identify the most biologically relevant and donor-specific TCRbeta repertoire. Donor-specific Treg expansion was found to exceed global Treg expansion in tolerant patients, suggesting antigen-driven rather than nonspecific expansion. Biological reproducibility was not directly addressed, though technical replication error appeared minimal. PCR primers changed over time for some patients, so nucleotide-level comparison across those patients' samples was not possible.

Sequenced here: CD8+ T cells from blood (PBMCs), sampled 24 months after the transplant. The rearrangement joined TRBV2 to TRBJ2-7; 9 nucleotides in the junction match TRBD1. This receptor was taken from a human patient who received a combined kidney and bone marrow transplant. Post transplant, some T cells may arise from the graft donor. Here is the DNA: TGTGCCAGCAGCTCCGGGACAGGGCGTCACGAGCAGTACTTC. Protein translation: CASSSGTGRHEQYF. Full variable domain (CDR3 extended with the reference TRBV2 and TRBJ2-7 proteins): EPEVTQTPSHQVTQMGQEVILRCVPISNHLYFYWYRQILGQKVEFLVSFYNNEISEKSEIFDDQFSVERPDGSNFTLKIRSTKLEDSAMYFCASSSGTGRHEQYFGPGTRLTVT.